Reported below is one T cell receptor (beta chain). This sample stems from a study of blood T cell repertoires in COVID-19. In the study overall: Some COVID-19 samples were acute and others convalescent; all came from the United States, Italy and Spain. The cDNA or gDNA used as material had been derived from T cells, B-cell-depleted T cells, or PBMCs.

The CDR3 is 14 residues long. V was pared by 7 bases and J by 0 bases, with 9 bases between. CDR1 is MNHEY and CDR2 is SVGAGI in the germline V gene. As handled by the study authors: Cell counts per sample came from amplifying reference gene primers. Libraries were prepared by immunoSEQ multiplex PCR; TCRdb keeps only in-frame clonotypes and omits some of them. V and J calls and clone size follow that table, whereas D and trimming were derived from the DNA. Altogether 150,000 to 180,000 clones are present, approximately 85% being singletons, with the ten largest covering 0.63%. Enrolment of Seattle patients took place during active infection, and they were followed longitudinally.

This TCR came from a man aged 55 to 69 with COVID-19, enrolled during active disease. The chain combines TRBV6-5 with TRBJ1-4; D gene ambiguous. Sequencing was done on a sample of peripheral blood. CDR3 nucleotides: TGTGCCAGCAAAGAGGGCTCAACTAATGAAAAACTGTTTTTT. This translates into CASKEGSTNEKLFF.